Detailed here is one T cell receptor (beta chain). These data originate in a study of blood T cell repertoires in COVID-19. This table comes from immunoSEQ multiplex PCR, and its TCRdb copy is limited to in-frame clones, with some not included. The sample consists of 360,000 or so clones, roughly 90% of them appearing once. Looked up from germline, CDR1 is SGHAT and CDR2 is FQNNGV. Trimming removed 0 bases from V and 2 bases from J; junction bases left unmatched: 3. The CDR3 is 15 residues long. Cohort placement rested on clinical history that participants reported themselves. During the 2 weeks before they entered the study, exposed participants had met someone with a PCR-confirmed or clinician-diagnosed COVID-19 case.

The chain carries TRBV11-2 and TRBJ2-5; 7 bases map to TRBD1. This clonotype originated in a woman in her 30s who had been exposed to COVID-19. Sequenced: PBMCs or T cells enriched from blood (not recorded which). The CDR3 DNA reads as TGTGCCAGCAGCTTAGAGGGGGACAGACAAGAGACCCAGTACTTC. It is translated as CASSLEGDRQETQYF.